The 23 T cell receptor beta chains below come from one sample, sequenced in a study of T cells in Graves' hyperthyroidism and ophthalmopathy. Template material for amplifying TCR beta CDR3 regions consisted of RNA transcripts. The study used the HTBI primer set for a first-round RT-PCR of the TCR CDR3. TCRdb independently ran MiXCR on the multiplex PCR reads; one entry per CDR3 protein. The sample yields around 250,000 distinct CDR3 sequences, more than 14% seen once. Sample: blood. The receptors originated from a middle-aged woman with Graves' hyperthyroidism that later progressed to Graves' ophthalmopathy.

This clonotype has ten or more counts. The rearrangement links TRBV12-5 to TRBJ2-1, with a possible D match to TRBD1 (5 bases). The CDR3 spans 14 residues. V was pared by 6 bases and J by 9 bases, with 18 bases between. Per the germline V gene, CDR1 is LGHNT and CDR2 is FRNRAP. CDR3 sequence: CASGPSARGGEQFF. The CDR3 coding sequence is TGTGCTAGTGGCCCATCCGCTAGGGGCGGTGAGCAGTTCTTC.

This chain uses TRBV9 with TRBJ2-5, with D unclear. CDR3 length: 13 amino acids. V was trimmed by 2 bases and J by 3 bases, leaving 8 bases between them. The germline gives CDR1 SGDLS, CDR2 YYNGEE. CDR3 in amino acids: CASSVRNEETQYF. Written as DNA, the CDR3 is TGTGCCAGCAGCGTCAGGAACGAAGAGACCCAGTACTTC.

This clonotype showed up many times. The rearrangement uses TRBV24-1 and TRBJ2-5, with TRBD2 identical over 9 bases. V shed 5 bases, J shed 0 bases, and the junction held 9 bases outside the gene matches. The CDR3 has 17 residues. Looked up from germline, CDR1 is KGHDR and CDR2 is SFDVKD. This CDR3 is CATSAASGTGYQETQYF. For the CDR3, the DNA is TGTGCCACCAGTGCGGCTAGCGGGACGGGGTACCAAGAGACCCAGTACTTC.

This clonotype was found many times. The chain has TRBV7-2 and TRBJ1-6; TRBD1 aligns across 8 bases. The germline V gene encodes CDR1 SGHTA and CDR2 FQGNSA. Trimming removed 5 bases from V and 6 bases from J; junction bases left unmatched: 3. The CDR3 runs to 14 residues. This CDR3 is CASSPDRVNSPLHF. In DNA form, the CDR3 reads TGTGCCAGCAGCCCGGACAGGGTTAATTCACCCCTCCACTTT.

Many counts were recorded for this clonotype. This chain connects TRBV20-1 to TRBJ2-4; D is perhaps TRBD2 (6 bases). Trimming pared 5 bases from V and 6 bases from J, leaving 14 bases between. CDR1 and CDR2 (germline): DFQATT, SNEGSKA (reference sequence). The CDR3 covers 13 residues. The CDR3 here is CSAQFGGVNIQYF. In nucleotides, the CDR3 is TGCAGTGCTCAATTCGGGGGAGTAAACATTCAGTACTTC.

This clonotype occurred a few times. The rearrangement links TRBV15 to TRBJ2-1; TRBD2 matches 7 bases. Germline V CDR1 and CDR2: LNHNV, YYDKDF (reference sequence). The CDR3 loop spans 20 amino acids. The V gene end was trimmed by 2 bases and the J gene end by 0 bases; junction bases not matched to a gene: 16. The DNA for the CDR3 is TGTGCCACCAGCAGATCTTTTTGGGAAACTAGCGTCCGCTCCTACAATGAGCAGTTCTTC. Translated: CATSRSFWETSVRSYNEQFF.

This clonotype was observed at least ten times. This chain connects TRBV6-6 to TRBJ2-3, with D perhaps matching TRBD1 (5 bases). V lost 1 base, J lost 2 bases, and 10 bases lay in between. This CDR3 is 15 amino acids long. Germline V gene sequence: CDR1 MNHNY, CDR2 SVGAGI (reference sequence). The CDR3 loop is CASSYWGGPTDTQYF. CDR3 nucleotide sequence: TGTGCCAGCAGTTACTGGGGCGGACCCACAGATACGCAGTATTTT.

This clonotype was seen ten or more times. This chain links TRBV12-3 or TRBV12-4 with TRBJ2-5; D may be TRBD2 (6 bases). This CDR3 spans 13 amino acids. V was clipped by 3 bases and J by 2 bases, with 7 bases between them. The DNA of the CDR3 is TGTGCCAGCAGTTTGACTAGGCAAGAGACCCAGTACTTC. This translates into CASSLTRQETQYF.

In this sample, this clonotype turned up many times. The rearrangement links TRBV28 to TRBJ1-5; tentatively, D is TRBD1 (6 bases). Between the trimmed V and J ends, which lost 5 bases and 0 bases, there was a span of 11 bases. CDR1 is MDHEN, CDR2 SYDVKM, per germline. The CDR3 has 15 residues. DNA for the CDR3: TGTGCCAGCAGTCCCACAGGGTATAGCAATCAGCCCCAGCATTTT. Amino acids: CASSPTGYSNQPQHF.

V gene TRBV29-1 combines with J gene TRBJ2-7, with a possible D match to TRBD1 (6 bases). Trimming took 7 bases from V and 3 from J, leaving 22 bases between them. The length of the CDR3 is 15 residues. Per the germline V gene, CDR1 is SQVTM and CDR2 is ANQGSEA. CDR3 nucleotide sequence: TGCAGCGCCACTACTGGACACTCAGGGGTCTACGAGCAGTACTTC. As protein: CSATTGHSGVYEQYF.

V is TRBV20-1 and J is TRBJ1-2; D perhaps matches TRBD1 (6 bases). The CDR3 runs 13 residues. V was cut by 1 base and J by 5 bases, with 11 bases left in between. Looked up from germline, CDR1 is DFQATT and CDR2 is SNEGSKA (reference sequence). CDR3 amino acids: CSARVDSSYGYTF. CDR3 in DNA: TGCAGTGCTAGAGTGGACAGTTCTTATGGCTACACCTTC.

The genes are TRBV19 and TRBJ1-4; a weak D match, TRBD1 (5 bases). The germline V and J ends were trimmed by 3 bases and 7 bases, with 12 bases remaining between them. Germline CDR1 is LNHDA and CDR2 is SQIVND (reference sequence). This CDR3 comprises 14 residues. The CDR3 reads CASSIRGASEKLFF. For the CDR3, the DNA is TGTGCCAGTAGTATTAGGGGCGCGAGTGAAAAACTGTTTTTT. The full variable domain, completed using reference TRBV19 and TRBJ1-4, is DGGITQSPKYLFRKEGQNVTLSCEQNLNHDAMYWYRQDPGQGLRLIYYSQIVNDFQKGDIAEGYSVSREKKESFPLTVTSAQKNPTAFYLCASSIRGASEKLFFGSGTQLSVL.

This clonotype occurred many times. V usage is TRBV7-6 and J usage is TRBJ1-6; TRBD1 matches 12 bases. The CDR3 covers 15 residues. V was clipped by 3 bases and J by 9 bases; unmatched bases: 3. Germline CDR1 SGHVS, CDR2 FNYEAQ. In nucleotides, the CDR3 is TGTGCCAGCAGCTTCGGGACAGGGGGCAGTTCACCCCTCCACTTT. It specifies CASSFGTGGSSPLHF.

This clonotype was seen a few times. Since a much larger clone is just one base distant, this may be a read error. The V and J genes are TRBV12-3 or TRBV12-4 and TRBJ1-1; D call uncertain. V gave up 3 bases and J gave up 4 bases, with 12 bases separating them. CDR3 size: 14 residues. The CDR3 DNA follows: TGTGCCAGCAGTTTCCCGGGCACTCCCACTGAAGCTTTCTTT. Its protein product is CASSFPGTPTEAFF.

This clonotype was counted at least ten times. The gene calls are TRBV7-8 and TRBJ1-1; D might be TRBD1 (5 bases). Germline values: CDR1 SGHVS, CDR2 FQNEAQ. Between the trimmed V and J ends, which lost 4 bases and 2 bases, there was a span of 14 bases. This CDR3 is 15 amino acids long. Written as DNA, the CDR3 is TGTGCCAGCAGCTCTACCGGGGGAATAAACACTGAAGCTTTCTTT. Protein sequence: CASSSTGGINTEAFF.

This clonotype has ten or more counts. The V call is TRBV7-2, the J call TRBJ1-5, with D perhaps matching TRBD1 (6 bases). The CDR3 contains 15 residues. Trimming took 2 bases from V and 7 from J, leaving 15 bases between them. Germline V gene lookup returns CDR1 SGHTA and CDR2 FQGNSA. The CDR3 DNA is TGTGCCAGCAGCTTATCCCCGGGGGCTAGGCAGCCCCAGCATTTT. Translated, it gives CASSLSPGARQPQHF. The variable domain in full, with the rest retrieved from reference TRBV7-2 and TRBJ1-5, is GAGVSQSPSNKVTEKGKDVELRCDPISGHTALYWYRQSLGQGLEFLIYFQGNSAPDKSGLPSDRFSAERTGGSVSTLTIQRTQQEDSAVYLCASSLSPGARQPQHFGDGTRLSIL.

There are many counts of this clonotype. This sequence joins TRBV12-3 or TRBV12-4 and TRBJ2-1, with 13 positions matching TRBD2. Trimming cost V 3 bases and J 10 bases; bases outside gene matches: 12. This CDR3 spans 17 amino acids. CDR3: CASSLAPLAGGPREQFF. Written as DNA, the CDR3 is TGTGCCAGCAGTTTGGCCCCACTAGCGGGAGGGCCCAGGGAGCAGTTCTTC.

Many counts were recorded for this clonotype. The chain is built from TRBV6-1 and TRBJ1-1; no clear D gene. V shed 4 bases and J shed 11 bases, with 11 bases lying between them. The CDR3 extends over 11 amino acids. The germline CDR1 and CDR2 sequences are MNHNS and SASEGT. CDR3 sequence (DNA): TGTGCCAGCAGTGGCGCCACTAGGGCTTTCTTT. Protein sequence: CASSGATRAFF.

This clonotype showed up many times. This chain connects TRBV11-2 to TRBJ2-5; 11 bases agree with TRBD2. This CDR3 has 14 residues. Germline trimming cut 5 bases from V and 13 bases from J; bases unmatched to any gene: 12. Germline V lookup: CDR1 SGHAT, CDR2 FQNNGV. CDR3: CASSGTSGGRGAYF. CDR3 in DNA: TGTGCCAGCAGCGGAACTAGCGGGGGCAGAGGCGCGTACTTC.

J is TRBJ2-7 and V is TRBV27; TRBD1 agrees at 7 bases. V lost 6 bases, J lost 2 bases, and 13 bases stayed unmatched. Looked up from germline, CDR1 is MNHEY and CDR2 is SMNVEV (reference sequence). The CDR3 covers 16 residues. The CDR3 reads CASRASGTVVTYEQYF. CDR3 in DNA: TGTGCCAGCAGGGCCTCCGGGACAGTCGTAACCTACGAGCAGTACTTC.

This clonotype showed up just a few times. The J gene is TRBJ1-1, the V gene TRBV6-2 or TRBV6-3; possibly TRBD1 for D (6 bases). Per germline, CDR1 MNHEY and CDR2 SVGEGT. This CDR3 spans 14 amino acids. Deletions cut 8 bases from V and 5 bases from J, with 18 bases between. Here the CDR3 reads CASGEPGQRTEAFF. In nucleotides, the CDR3 is TGTGCCAGCGGAGAACCGGGACAACGAACTGAAGCTTTCTTT.

This clonotype was recorded many times. The rearrangement links TRBV5-1 to TRBJ2-3, with D unresolved. This CDR3 is built from 14 residues. Trimming took off 5 bases at V and 9 bases at J, with 19 bases between the two ends. The germline V gene encodes CDR1 SGHRS and CDR2 YFSETQ. The chain's CDR3 is CASSDVPQRDTQYF. For the CDR3, the DNA is TGCGCCAGCAGTGATGTCCCGCAGCGTGACACGCAGTATTTT.

This clonotype came up a few times. V gene TRBV6-1 combines with J gene TRBJ2-1; 11 nucleotides align to TRBD2. The CDR3 spans 15 residues. V dropped 6 bases and J dropped 8; count of bases not matched to a gene: 9. The germline V gene encodes CDR1 MNHNS and CDR2 SASEGT. CDR3 sequence: CASSLSGRAVDEQFF. The CDR3 DNA reads as TGTGCCAGCAGCCTTAGCGGGAGGGCCGTCGATGAGCAGTTCTTC.